This TCR beta chain emerged from a study of siplizumab effects on memory and regulatory T cells. V gave up 0 bases and J gave up 11 bases, with 9 bases separating them. Germline V CDR1 and CDR2: SGDLS, YYNGEE. The CDR3 runs to 13 residues. Repertoires were generated with immunoSEQ multiplex PCR, while TCRdb's copy carries only in-frame clones and drops some. Among about 75,000 clones, 93% were seen once, and the ten largest hold roughly 5.2%. The sequencing sample was made of CD8+ T cells sorted from blood. This TCR was sampled from a human donor in good health. The gene calls are TRBV9 and TRBJ1-6; weak D call: TRBD1 (5 bases). CDR3 bases: TGTGCCAGCAGCGTAGCGGGAGGGGCACCCCTCCACTTT. It translates to CASSVAGGAPLHF.